This TCR beta chain originates from a study of TIL therapy for anti-PD-1-resistant metastatic lung cancer (dated by TCRdb to about 2021). Some background on the complete study: Among the enrolled patients, the median age was approximately 54 years (range 38-75), and the median tumor PD-L1 proportion score was roughly 6%. Most of the cohort had lung adenocarcinoma, a handful of tumors were EGFR-mutant and two were ALK-rearranged, and half of the patients were current or former smokers. Across the cohort, whole-exome sequencing showed a median non-synonymous tumor mutation burden of roughly 1.5 mutations per megabase. Tumor and peripheral blood T cell receptor beta sequencing was used to track clonotypes across tumor, expanded TIL product and serial blood samples. General study outcomes and caveats: The study protocol defined all tumor marker inferences as exploratory. Clonal turnover during TIL culture was high, and many clones enriched in the product were not detected in the baseline tumor, suggesting clonal contraction instead of faithful expansion. Higher clonality and lower diversity were observed in expanded TIL cultures than in baseline intratumoral T cells (median clonality approximately 6.4% vs 31%, p < 0.0001). The cohort was highly selected, with more treatment-naive, never-smoker and oncogene-addicted patients than typical, limiting generalizability.

This clone was seen only a few times. Its antigen remains undetermined. Per-base qualities were not stored, and no clone one base away is much larger. The sample's time point label, decoded: pre-treatment sample, taken before nivolumab and TIL therapy. Excised metastases, mostly pleural nodules or supraclavicular lymph nodes, were used as baseline tumor samples and were taken from the same resection from which TIL were grown. Tumors were harvested before any PD-1/PD-L1 blockade; patients then received nivolumab, and those progressing received lymphodepletion, expanded TIL infusion and IL-2. Adults with stage 4 NSCLC were enrolled from October 2017 to early 2020 in a dual-center phase I trial. The samples were obtained from a phase I trial that was single-arm and open-label and tested tumor-infiltrating lymphocyte therapy combined with nivolumab in advanced non-small cell lung cancer. Portions of each resected tumor were snap-frozen in liquid nitrogen and were stored at -80 degrees C. Tumor regions of interest were selected on H&E sections using laser-capture macrodissection, ground into roughly 15 mg aliquots, and extracted using Qiagen Allprep kits.

In the germline V gene (reference sequence), CDR1 corresponds to LNHDA and CDR2 to SQIVND. Trimming leaves V shorter by 4 bases and J shorter by 2 bases, with the junction holding 10 bases beyond the gene matches. The CDR3 covers 16 residues, taking in both the cysteine and the phenylalanine. This entry keeps only the CDR3 DNA: 48 bases, framed from base 1. TCR beta CDR3 regions were amplified from genomic DNA with the immunoSEQ v3 hsTCRB kit using bias-controlled multiplex PCR. TCR libraries were sequenced on an Illumina NextSeq 500 to 1.5 million to 2 million read pairs for survey level or roughly 4.5-6 million for deep level. From the authors' description of their analysis: The immunoSEQ Analyzer software assigned V, D and J genes, filtered out non-productive sequences, and reported clonality. To compare repertoires between infused TIL and blood, productive Simpson clonality was used along with the Morisita overlap index of productive TRB rearrangements. What TCRdb holds here is the immuneACCESS table cut down to in-frame rearrangements. Part of the clones is not present; checked against another copy, under half of the missing clones reflect an unresolved V gene, and the others are unexplained. Clonal size and the V and J genes are those of that table, whereas D and trimming came from the DNA. This sample gives tens of thousands of clones in total; 55% to 75% of them show up just once. Jointly, the top ten make up 7% to 9% of the sample.

This TCR came from a person between 25 and 79 years old with non-small cell lung cancer. The V and J genes are TRBV19 and TRBJ1-2, and TRBD1 matches 7 of the central bases. This specimen was tumor tissue, taken at baseline. At the DNA level, the sequence is TGTGCCAGTAGTAGAGATAGGGACAGAAGCAACTATGGCTACACCTTC. It translates to CASSRDRDRSNYGYTF. The entire variable domain, with the stretches around the CDR3 drawn from the reference TRBV19 and TRBJ1-2 proteins, is DGGITQSPKYLFRKEGQNVTLSCEQNLNHDAMYWYRQDPGQGLRLIYYSQIVNDFQKGDIAEGYSVSREKKESFPLTVTSAQKNPTAFYLCASSRDRDRSNYGYTFGSGTRLTVV.